The T cell receptor beta chain described here comes from a study of blood T cell repertoires in COVID-19. J lost 4 bases, V lost 5 bases, and 9 bases had no gene match. Germline V gene data show CDR1 as SGHAT and CDR2 as FQNNGV. The CDR3 is 15 residues long. Methods used by the authors: Nucleated cell number was recorded as an estimate derived from reference gene primer amplification. Produced via immunoSEQ multiplex PCR; TCRdb's table is partial and in-frame only. That table gives V, J and clone size, and the DNA gave D and trimming. The sample shows roughly 340,000 clones, roughly 90% of them seen only once. Followed over time, Seattle patients had been enrolled while infection was active.

The clonotype originates from a woman aged 70 to 79 with COVID-19, enrolled during active disease. The source material was peripheral blood. V gene TRBV11-2 combines with J gene TRBJ1-1; 8 nucleotides agree with TRBD1. The CDR3 protein is CASSQTGDGGTEAFF. The CDR3 coding sequence is TGTGCCAGCAGCCAGACAGGGGATGGAGGCACTGAAGCTTTCTTT.